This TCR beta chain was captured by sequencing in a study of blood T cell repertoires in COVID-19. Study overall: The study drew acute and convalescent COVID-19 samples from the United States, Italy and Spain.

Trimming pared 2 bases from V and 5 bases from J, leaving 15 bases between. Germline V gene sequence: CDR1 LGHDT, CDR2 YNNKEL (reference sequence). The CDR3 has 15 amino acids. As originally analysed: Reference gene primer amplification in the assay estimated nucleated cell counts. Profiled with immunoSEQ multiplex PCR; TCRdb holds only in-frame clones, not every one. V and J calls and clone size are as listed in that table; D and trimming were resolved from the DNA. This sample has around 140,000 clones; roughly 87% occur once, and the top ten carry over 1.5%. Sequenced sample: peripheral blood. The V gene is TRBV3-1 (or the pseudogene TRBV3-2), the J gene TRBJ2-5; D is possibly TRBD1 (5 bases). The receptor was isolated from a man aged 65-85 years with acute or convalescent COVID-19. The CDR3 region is CASSQNIGVGETQYF. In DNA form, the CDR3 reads TGTGCCAGCAGCCAAAATATAGGGGTAGGGGAGACCCAGTACTTC.